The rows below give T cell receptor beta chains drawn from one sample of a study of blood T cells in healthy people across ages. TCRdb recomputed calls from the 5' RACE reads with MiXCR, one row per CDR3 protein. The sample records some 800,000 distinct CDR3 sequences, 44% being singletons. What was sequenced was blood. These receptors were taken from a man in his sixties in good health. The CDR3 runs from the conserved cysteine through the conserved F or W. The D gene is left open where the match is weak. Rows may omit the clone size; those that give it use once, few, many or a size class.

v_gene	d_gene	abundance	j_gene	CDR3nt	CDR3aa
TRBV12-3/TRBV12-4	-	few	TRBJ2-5	TGTGCCAGCACCATACGGGGAAGCCAAGAGACCCAGTACTTC	CASTIRGSQETQYF
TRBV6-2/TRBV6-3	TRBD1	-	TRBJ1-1	TGTGCCAGCAGTACCATGGACAGGGCTGAAGCTTTTTTT	CASSTMDRAEAFF
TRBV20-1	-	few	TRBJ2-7	TGCAGTGCTAGCAAGGGTCCCTATTCCTACGAGCAGTACTTC	CSASKGPYSYEQYF
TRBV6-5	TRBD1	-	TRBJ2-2	TGTGCCAGCAGTTACTCGGGCCCGGGACAGGGACGGATCGGGGAGCTGTTTTTT	CASSYSGPGQGRIGELFF
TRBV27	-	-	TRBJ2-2	TGTGCCAGCAGTTTCACCAGGGTAAACACCGGGGAGCTGTTTTTT	CASSFTRVNTGELFF
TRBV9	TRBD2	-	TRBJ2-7	TGTGCCAGCAGCGTAGAGCAGCGGGGGGGCGGGTCCTACAATGAGCAGTACTTC	CASSVEQRGGGSYNEQYF
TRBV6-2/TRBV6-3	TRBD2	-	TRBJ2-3	TGTGCCAGCAGTTCTAGCGGGGGGACGAGTGATACGCAGTATTTT	CASSSSGGTSDTQYF
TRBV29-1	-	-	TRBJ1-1	TGCAGCGTTGTTACAGGTTCCCGGGGAACTGAAGCTTTCTTT	CSVVTGSRGTEAFF
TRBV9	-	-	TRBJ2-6	TGTGCCAGCAGCGTAGCTACAGAATACTCTGGGGCCGACGTCCTGACTTTC	CASSVATEYSGADVLTF
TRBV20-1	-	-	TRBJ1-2	TGCAGTGCTAGAGCGTTGGGGGCCTATGGCTACACCTTC	CSARALGAYGYTF
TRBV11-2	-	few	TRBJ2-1	TGTGCCAGCAGCCCCTCCGAGGGGCTTGAGCAGTTCTTC	CASSPSEGLEQFF
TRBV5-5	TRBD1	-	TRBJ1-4	TGTGCCAGCAGCTCCAGGGGGACTAATGAAAAACTGTTTTTT	CASSSRGTNEKLFF
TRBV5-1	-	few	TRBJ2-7	TGCGCCAGCAGCCCTGGGAGGACGGGGGAGCAGTACTTC	CASSPGRTGEQYF
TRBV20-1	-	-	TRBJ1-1	TGCAGTGCCGGAAGAACATGGGACGAAGCTTTCTTT	CSAGRTWDEAFF
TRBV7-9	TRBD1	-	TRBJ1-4	TGTGCCAGCAGCGACGGGACAGACGCAACTAATGAAAAACTGTTTTTT	CASSDGTDATNEKLFF
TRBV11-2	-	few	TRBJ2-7	TGTGCCAGCAGCTTAGTTGTGACCAACTACGAGCAGTACTTC	CASSLVVTNYEQYF
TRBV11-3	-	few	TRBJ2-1	TGTGCCAGCAGCGTAGTGCGGTTGCGGGGGCAGTTCTTC	CASSVVRLRGQFF
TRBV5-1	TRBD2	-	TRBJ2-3	TGCGCCAGCAGCGGACTAGCGGCAAGTACAGATACGCAGTATTTT	CASSGLAASTDTQYF
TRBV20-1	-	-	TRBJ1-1	TGCAGTGCGGGTGGGAGAGGGAACACTGAAGCTTTCTTT	CSAGGRGNTEAFF
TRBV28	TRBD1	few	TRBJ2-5	TGTGCCAGCAGGAGCGCCGGGACAGGGGGTAGGGAGCAGTACTTC	CASRSAGTGGREQYF
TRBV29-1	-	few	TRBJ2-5	TGCAGCGTTGAACGGGCCGGCAAGAGAGCCCAGTACTTC	CSVERAGKRAQYF
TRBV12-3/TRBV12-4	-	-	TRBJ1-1	TGTGCCAGCAGTGACGACCTGAACACTGAAGCTTTCTTT	CASSDDLNTEAFF
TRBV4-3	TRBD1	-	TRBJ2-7	TGCGCCAGCGGCCAGTCTGGCCTTGGGACAGGAGACTACGAGCAGTACTTC	CASGQSGLGTGDYEQYF
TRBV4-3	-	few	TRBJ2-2	TGCGCCAGCAGCCGAGGAGGGGGCCAGTGGTCTGGGGAGCTGTTTTTT	CASSRGGGQWSGELFF
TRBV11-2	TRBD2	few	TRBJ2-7	TGTGCCAGCAGCTCGCCCCGTATACTAGCGGGGGCCCCATACGAGCAGTACTTC	CASSSPRILAGAPYEQYF
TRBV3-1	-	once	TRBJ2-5	TGTGCCAGCAGACAAACCAAGCGGGCGCAAGAGACCCAGTACTTC	CASRQTKRAQETQYF
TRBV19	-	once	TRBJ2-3	TGTGCCAGTAGTATGCTTAGGGACGGCGCAGATACGCAGTATTTT	CASSMLRDGADTQYF
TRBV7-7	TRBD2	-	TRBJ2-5	TGTGCCAACAGCAAGACTAGCGTTCAAGAGACCCAGTACTTC	CANSKTSVQETQYF
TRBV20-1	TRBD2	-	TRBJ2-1	TGCAGTGCTAGATTGGCTAGCGGGTACAATGAGCAGTTCTTC	CSARLASGYNEQFF
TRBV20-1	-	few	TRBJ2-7	TGCAGTGCCCAACCCGCGGGACACTCCTACGAGCAGTACTTC	CSAQPAGHSYEQYF
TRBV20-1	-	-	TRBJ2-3	TGCAGTGCTGTACCCGGGACGCCAGATACGCAGTATTTT	CSAVPGTPDTQYF
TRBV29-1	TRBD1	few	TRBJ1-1	TGCAGCGGACGCCCAGGGGGTGCTGAAGCTTTCTTT	CSGRPGGAEAFF
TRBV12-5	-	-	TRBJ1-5	TGTGCTAGTGGTTTTCTACGGGACTATAGCAATCAGCCCCAGCATTTT	CASGFLRDYSNQPQHF
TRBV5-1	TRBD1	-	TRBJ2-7	TGCGCCAGCAGCTTGGCGCAGGGGGCGGGCTACGAGCAGTACTTC	CASSLAQGAGYEQYF
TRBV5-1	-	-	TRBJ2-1	TGCGCCAGCAGCTGGACTACCTCGGGAAGTGAGCAGTTCTTC	CASSWTTSGSEQFF
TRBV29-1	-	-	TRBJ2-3	TGCAGCGTTGAGATAGTACAGGGCGACACAGATACGCAGTATTTT	CSVEIVQGDTDTQYF
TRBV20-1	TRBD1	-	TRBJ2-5	TGCAGTGCTAGAACGGGACAGGACCCGTACCAAGAGACCCAGTACTTC	CSARTGQDPYQETQYF
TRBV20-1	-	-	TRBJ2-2	TGCAGTGCTAGAGAGGGCCCCGGGGAGCTGTTTTTT	CSAREGPGELFF
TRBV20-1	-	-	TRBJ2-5	TGCAGTCAAAGGGGCCACCGCAGAAGCCAAGAGACCCAGTACTTC	CSQRGHRRSQETQYF
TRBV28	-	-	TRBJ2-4	TGTGCCAGCAGCATGGGCCACATTCAGTACTTC	CASSMGHIQYF
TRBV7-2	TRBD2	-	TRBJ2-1	TGTGCCAGCAGCCAAACTAGCGTCCTTAACAATGAGCAGTTCTTC	CASSQTSVLNNEQFF
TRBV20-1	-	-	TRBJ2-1	TGCAGTGCCACCGGCGGGGGCCCAGGGCGAAATGAGCAGTTCTTC	CSATGGGPGRNEQFF
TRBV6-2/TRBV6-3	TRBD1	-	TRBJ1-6	TGTGCCAGCACCATCGACAGGGTCATTAACGGTTCACCCCTCCACTTT	CASTIDRVINGSPLHF
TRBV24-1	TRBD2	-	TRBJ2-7	TGTGCCACCGGATGGGGGGGCGAGCAGTACTTC	CATGWGGEQYF
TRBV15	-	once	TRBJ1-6	TGTGCCACCAGCAGAGAAGGCAGGGGAGAACAAAATTCACCCCTCCACTTT	CATSREGRGEQNSPLHF
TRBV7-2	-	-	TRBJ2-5	TGTGCCAGCAGCTTAGCGAGATGGGATGAGCAGTACTTC	CASSLARWDEQYF
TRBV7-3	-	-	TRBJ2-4	TGTGCCAGCAGCTTAGTTCCCCGCGGCCCTGGGAACATTCAGTACTTC	CASSLVPRGPGNIQYF
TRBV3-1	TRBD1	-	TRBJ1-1	TGTGCCAGCAGCCAAGGCGCAGGGGGCACTGAAGCTTTCTTT	CASSQGAGGTEAFF
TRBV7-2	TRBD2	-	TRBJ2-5	TGTGCCAGCAGCTCGCCCTCCCGTCCGGCGGGGGGTGTCTACTATGAGCAGTACTTC	CASSSPSRPAGGVYYEQYF
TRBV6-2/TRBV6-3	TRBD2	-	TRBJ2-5	TGTGCCAGTAAGGGACTAGCGGACCAAGAGACCCAGTACTTC	CASKGLADQETQYF
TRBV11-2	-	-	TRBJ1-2	TGTGCCAGCAGCTCTCGGGGTACCCGATTTGGCTACACCTTC	CASSSRGTRFGYTF
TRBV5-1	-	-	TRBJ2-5	TGCGCCAGCAGCTTGGCCCAGGCTGGGGGAGAGACCCAGTACTTC	CASSLAQAGGETQYF
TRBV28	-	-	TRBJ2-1	TGTGCCAGCAATGGGGGGCTGGTCAATGAGCAGTTCTTC	CASNGGLVNEQFF
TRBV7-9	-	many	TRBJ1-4	TGTGCCAGCAGCTTGACCGGGCGGAATGAAAAACTGTTTTTT	CASSLTGRNEKLFF
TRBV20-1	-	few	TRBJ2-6	TGCAGTGCCTTAGTCTCTGGGGCCAACGTCCTGACTTTC	CSALVSGANVLTF
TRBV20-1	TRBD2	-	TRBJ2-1	TGCAGTGCCACCGGGGGGGAATCGGAGTTCTTC	CSATGGESEFF
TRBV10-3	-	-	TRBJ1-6	TGTTCCATCAGTGAGCGCGGGAACAGAGACTCTAATTCACCCCTCCACTTT	CSISERGNRDSNSPLHF
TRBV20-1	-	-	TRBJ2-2	TGCAGTGCTAGAGCCATAGACGGGTCGAACACCGGGGAGCTGTTTTTT	CSARAIDGSNTGELFF
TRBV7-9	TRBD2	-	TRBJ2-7	TGTGCCAGCAGCTTAAAGGCGGGGGTCTACGAGCAGTACTTC	CASSLKAGVYEQYF
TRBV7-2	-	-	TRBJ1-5	TGTGCCAGCAGCCGCAGGGTAGGAAGGGATCAGCCCCAGCATTTT	CASSRRVGRDQPQHF